This T cell receptor beta chain was captured in a study of cytomegalovirus exposure and HLA in healthy donors. For this clone: As yet, its antigen is unknown.

Study-level points and caveats: Among the most significant clusters, several appeared linked to common viral pathogens in a later analysis. An analysis done earlier found most TCR beta V segments productive about 90% or about 30% of the time. Cytomegalovirus status was reportedly diagnosed by the classifier with high specificity and sensitivity.

The length of the CDR3 is 16 residues. CDR1 and CDR2 (germline): SNHLY, FYNNEI. V gave up 6 bases and J gave up 8 bases; unmatched junction bases: 14. The PCR used 60 Vbeta and 13 Jbeta primers. Some clones are missing from TCRdb's copy, which holds only in-frame ones; the method was immunoSEQ multiplex PCR. This table holds about 150,000 clones, roughly 80% found once. Sequencing used PBMCs. V and J are TRBV2 and TRBJ2-1; 9 bases map to TRBD2. This receptor was obtained from a male donor in good health and CMV-seronegative. This CDR3 reads CASRQRGGASSDEQFF. The CDR3 DNA is TGTGCCAGCAGGCAACGCGGGGGGGCCTCCTCGGATGAGCAGTTCTTC.